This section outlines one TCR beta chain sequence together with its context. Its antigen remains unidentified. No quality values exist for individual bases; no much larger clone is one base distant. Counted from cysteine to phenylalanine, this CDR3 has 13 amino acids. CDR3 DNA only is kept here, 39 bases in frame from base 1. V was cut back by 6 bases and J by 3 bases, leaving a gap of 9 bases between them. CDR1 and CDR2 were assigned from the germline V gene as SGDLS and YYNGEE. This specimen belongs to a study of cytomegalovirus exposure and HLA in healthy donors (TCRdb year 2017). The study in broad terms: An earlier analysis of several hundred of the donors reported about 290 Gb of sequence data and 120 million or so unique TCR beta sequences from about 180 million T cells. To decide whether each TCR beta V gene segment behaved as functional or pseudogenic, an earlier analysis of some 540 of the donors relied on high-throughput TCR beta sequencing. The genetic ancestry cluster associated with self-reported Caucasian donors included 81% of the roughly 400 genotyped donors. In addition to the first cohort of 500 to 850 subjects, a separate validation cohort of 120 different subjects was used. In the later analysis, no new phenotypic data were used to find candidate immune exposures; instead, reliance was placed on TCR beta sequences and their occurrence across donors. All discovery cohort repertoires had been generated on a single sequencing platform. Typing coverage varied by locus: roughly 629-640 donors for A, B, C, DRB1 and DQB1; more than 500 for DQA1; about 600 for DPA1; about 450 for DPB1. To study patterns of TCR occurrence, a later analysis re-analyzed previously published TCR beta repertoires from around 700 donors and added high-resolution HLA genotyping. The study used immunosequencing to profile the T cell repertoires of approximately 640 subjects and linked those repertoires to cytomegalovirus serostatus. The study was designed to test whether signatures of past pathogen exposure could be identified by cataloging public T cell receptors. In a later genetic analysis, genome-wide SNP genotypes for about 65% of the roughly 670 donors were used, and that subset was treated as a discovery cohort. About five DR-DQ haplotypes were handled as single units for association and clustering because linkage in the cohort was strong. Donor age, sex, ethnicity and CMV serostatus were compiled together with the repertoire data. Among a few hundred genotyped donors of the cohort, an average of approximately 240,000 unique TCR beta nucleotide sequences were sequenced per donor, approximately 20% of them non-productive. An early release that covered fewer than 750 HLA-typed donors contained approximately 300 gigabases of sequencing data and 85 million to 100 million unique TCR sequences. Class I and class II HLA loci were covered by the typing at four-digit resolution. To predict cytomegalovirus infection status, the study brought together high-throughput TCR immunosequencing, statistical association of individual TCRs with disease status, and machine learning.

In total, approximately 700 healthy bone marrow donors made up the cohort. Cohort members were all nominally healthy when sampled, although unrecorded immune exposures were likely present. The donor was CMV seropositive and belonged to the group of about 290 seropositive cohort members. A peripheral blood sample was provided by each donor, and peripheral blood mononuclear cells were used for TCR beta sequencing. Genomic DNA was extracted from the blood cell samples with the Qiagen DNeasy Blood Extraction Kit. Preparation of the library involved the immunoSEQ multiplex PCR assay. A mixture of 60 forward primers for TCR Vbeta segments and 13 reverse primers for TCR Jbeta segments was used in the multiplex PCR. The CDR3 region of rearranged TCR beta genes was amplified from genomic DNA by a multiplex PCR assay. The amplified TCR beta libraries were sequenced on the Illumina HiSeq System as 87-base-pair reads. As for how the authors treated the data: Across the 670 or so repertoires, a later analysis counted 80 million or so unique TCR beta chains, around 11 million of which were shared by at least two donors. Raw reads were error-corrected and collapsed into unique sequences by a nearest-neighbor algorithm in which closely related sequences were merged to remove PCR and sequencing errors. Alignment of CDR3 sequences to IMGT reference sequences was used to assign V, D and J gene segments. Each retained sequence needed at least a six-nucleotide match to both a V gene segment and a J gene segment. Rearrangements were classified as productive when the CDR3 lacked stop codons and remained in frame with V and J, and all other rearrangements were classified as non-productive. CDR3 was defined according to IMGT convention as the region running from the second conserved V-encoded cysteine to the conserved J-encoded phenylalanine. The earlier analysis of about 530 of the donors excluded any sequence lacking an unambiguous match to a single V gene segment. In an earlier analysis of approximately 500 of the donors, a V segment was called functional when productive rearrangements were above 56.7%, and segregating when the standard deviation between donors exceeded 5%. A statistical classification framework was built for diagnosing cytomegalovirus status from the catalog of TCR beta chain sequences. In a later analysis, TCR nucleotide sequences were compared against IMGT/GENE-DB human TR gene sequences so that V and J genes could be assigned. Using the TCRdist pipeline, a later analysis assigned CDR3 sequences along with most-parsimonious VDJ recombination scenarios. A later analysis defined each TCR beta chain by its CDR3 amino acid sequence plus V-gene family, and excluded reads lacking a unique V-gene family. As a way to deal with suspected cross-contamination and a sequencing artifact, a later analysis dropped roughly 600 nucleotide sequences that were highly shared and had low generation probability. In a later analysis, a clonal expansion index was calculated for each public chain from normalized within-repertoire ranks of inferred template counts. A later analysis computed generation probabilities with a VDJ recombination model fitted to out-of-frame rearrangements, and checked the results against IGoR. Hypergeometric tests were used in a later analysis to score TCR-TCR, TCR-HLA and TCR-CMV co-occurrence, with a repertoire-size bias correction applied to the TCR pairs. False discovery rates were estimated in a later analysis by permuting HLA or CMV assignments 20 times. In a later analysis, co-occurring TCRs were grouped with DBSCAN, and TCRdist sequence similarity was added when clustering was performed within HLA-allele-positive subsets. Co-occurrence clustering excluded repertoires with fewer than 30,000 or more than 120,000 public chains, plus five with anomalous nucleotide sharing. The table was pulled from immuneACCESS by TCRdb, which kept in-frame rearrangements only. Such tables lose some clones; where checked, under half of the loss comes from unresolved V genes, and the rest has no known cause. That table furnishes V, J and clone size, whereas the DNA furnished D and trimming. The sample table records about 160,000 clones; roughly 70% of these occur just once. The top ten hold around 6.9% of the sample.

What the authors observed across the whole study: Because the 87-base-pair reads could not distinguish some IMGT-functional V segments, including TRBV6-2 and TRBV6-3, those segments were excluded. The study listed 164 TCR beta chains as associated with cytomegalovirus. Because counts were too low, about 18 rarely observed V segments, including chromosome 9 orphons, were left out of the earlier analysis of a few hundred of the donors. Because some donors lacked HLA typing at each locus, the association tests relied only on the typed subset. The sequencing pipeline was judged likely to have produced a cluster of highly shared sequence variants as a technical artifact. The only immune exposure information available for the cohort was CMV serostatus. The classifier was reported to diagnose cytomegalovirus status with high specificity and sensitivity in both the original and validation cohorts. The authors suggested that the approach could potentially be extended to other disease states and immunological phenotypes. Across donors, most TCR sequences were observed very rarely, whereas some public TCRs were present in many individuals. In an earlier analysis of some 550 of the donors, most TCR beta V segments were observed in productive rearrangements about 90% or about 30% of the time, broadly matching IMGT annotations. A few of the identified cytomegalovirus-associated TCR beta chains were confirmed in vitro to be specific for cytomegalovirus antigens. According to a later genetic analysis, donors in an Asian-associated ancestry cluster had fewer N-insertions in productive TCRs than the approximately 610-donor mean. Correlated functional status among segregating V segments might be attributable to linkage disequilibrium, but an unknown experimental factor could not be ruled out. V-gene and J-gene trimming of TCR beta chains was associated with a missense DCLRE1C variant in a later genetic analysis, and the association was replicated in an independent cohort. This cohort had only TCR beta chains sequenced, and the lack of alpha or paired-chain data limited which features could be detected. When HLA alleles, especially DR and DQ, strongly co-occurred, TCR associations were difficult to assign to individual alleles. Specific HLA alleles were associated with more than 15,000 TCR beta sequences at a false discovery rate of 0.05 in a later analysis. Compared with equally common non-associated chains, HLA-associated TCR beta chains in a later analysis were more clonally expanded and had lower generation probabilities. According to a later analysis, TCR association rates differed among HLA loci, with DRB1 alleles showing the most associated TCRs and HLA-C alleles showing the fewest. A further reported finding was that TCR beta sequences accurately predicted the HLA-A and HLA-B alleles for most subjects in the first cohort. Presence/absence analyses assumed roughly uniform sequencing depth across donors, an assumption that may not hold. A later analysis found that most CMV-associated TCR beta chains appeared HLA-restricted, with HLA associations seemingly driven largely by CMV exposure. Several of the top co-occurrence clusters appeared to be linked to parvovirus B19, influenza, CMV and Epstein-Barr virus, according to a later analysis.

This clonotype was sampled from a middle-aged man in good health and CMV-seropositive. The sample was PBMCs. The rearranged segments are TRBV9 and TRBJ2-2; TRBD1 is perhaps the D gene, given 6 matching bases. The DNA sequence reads TGTGCCAGCAACAGGGTAGACACCGGGGAGCTGTTTTTT. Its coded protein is CASNRVDTGELFF. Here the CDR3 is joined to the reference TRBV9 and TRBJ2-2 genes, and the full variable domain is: DSGVTQTPKHLITATGQRVTLRCSPRSGDLSVYWYQQSLDQGLQFLIQYYNGEERAKGNILERFSAQQFPDLHSELNLSSLELGDSALYFCASNRVDTGELFFGEGSRLTVL.